The 8 T cell receptor beta chains below were found in one sample sequenced in a study of blood T cells in healthy people across ages (dated by TCRdb to the mid-2010s). The library came from 5' RACE. The sequencing machine was an Illumina HiSeq 2500. The second PCR ran for about 7 to 11 cycles and used a J-beta primer mix along with a sample-barcoded 5' primer. In-frame beta chains were kept once TCRdb had trimmed the public reads at Q25 with fastp and called clones with MiXCR. Every entry covers one CDR3 protein and lists the most common genes and DNA from its rows. In this sample the table shows over a million distinct CDR3 sequences, 35% to 50% of which occur a single time. The top ten clonotypes cover 15% to 20% of the sample. Specimen: blood. These receptors were obtained from a woman between 55 and 75 years old in good health.

The chain links TRBV6-2 or TRBV6-3 to TRBJ2-3; unclear D gene. The CDR3 totals 16 residues. V was clipped by 2 bases and J by 0 bases, with 12 bases between them. CDR1 is MNHEY and CDR2 is SVGEGT in the germline V gene. The DNA of the CDR3 is TGTGCCAGCAGTTACGGCCCCGGCACTAGCACAGATACGCAGTATTTT. It encodes CASSYGPGTSTDTQYF.

This clonotype was counted between two and nine times. The V and J genes are TRBV5-1 and TRBJ2-4; possible D gene TRBD2, 5 bases. Trimming pared 3 bases from V and 3 bases from J, leaving 16 bases between. Germline values: CDR1 SGHRS, CDR2 YFSETQ. CDR3 length equals 16 residues. CDR3 residues: CASSSKDLGLKNIQYF. CDR3 sequence (DNA): TGCGCCAGCAGCTCTAAAGACCTAGGACTCAAAAACATTCAGTACTTC.

This clonotype was seen only once. V and J are TRBV6-1 and TRBJ2-7; 7 nucleotides line up with TRBD2. The closer fit of TRBJ2-4 to the DNA end suggests the J call may be wrong. The CDR3 runs to 15 residues. Germline CDR1 MNHNS, CDR2 SASEGT. CDR3 in DNA: TGTGCCAGCAGTGAAGCGGCTAGCGGTTTGGGCATTCAGTACTTC. Residues: CASSEAASGLGIQYF.

This chain connects TRBV5-1 to TRBJ2-7; perhaps D is TRBD1 or TRBD2 (5 bases each). Trimming removed 3 bases at V and 3 bases at J, with 13 bases between. Germline-derived CDR1 and CDR2 are SGHRS and YFSETQ. The CDR3 has 14 amino acids. The CDR3 sequence: CASSSVAGGYEQYF. CDR3 nucleotides: TGCGCCAGCAGCTCCGTGGCTGGGGGCTACGAGCAGTACTTC.

The rearrangement uses TRBV7-2 and TRBJ2-1; a possible D gene is TRBD2 (5 bases). Trimming removed 5 bases from V and 8 bases from J, with 13 bases in between. Per germline, CDR1 SGHTA and CDR2 FQGNSA. The CDR3 runs to 13 residues. The DNA of the CDR3 is TGTGCCAGCAGCCCCGATCCGGGATATGAGCAGTTCTTC. Amino acids: CASSPDPGYEQFF.

V gene TRBV7-2 combines with J gene TRBJ1-1, with TRBD1 matching 7 bases. Germline V gene data show CDR1 as SGHTA and CDR2 as FQGNSA. The CDR3 has 15 amino acids. With V trimmed by 5 bases and J by 0 bases, 6 bases remained unmatched. CDR3 nucleotides: TGTGCCAGCAGCCCACACGACAGGGTGAACACTGAAGCTTTCTTT. Protein: CASSPHDRVNTEAFF.

The CDR3 is CAISGGQLATYEQYF. As DNA, the CDR3 is TGTGCCATCAGTGGAGGCCAGCTAGCAACTTACGAGCAGTACTTC. V usage is TRBV10-3 and J usage is TRBJ2-7, with D perhaps matching TRBD2 (5 bases). Between the trimmed V and J ends, which lost 4 bases and 4 bases, there was a span of 17 bases. In germline, CDR1 is ENHRY, CDR2 SYGVKD. CDR3 length: 15 amino acids.

This clonotype was seen many times. The chain recombines TRBV20-1 with TRBJ2-7; D is unresolved. This CDR3 contains 16 residues. Trimming took 3 bases from V and 0 from J, leaving 18 bases between them. Per the germline V gene, CDR1 is DFQATT and CDR2 is SNEGSKA (reference sequence). The CDR3 bases are TGCAGTGCTAGCAACCCCGTAGGCTCTTACTCCTACGAGCAGTACTTC. Residues: CSASNPVGSYSYEQYF.